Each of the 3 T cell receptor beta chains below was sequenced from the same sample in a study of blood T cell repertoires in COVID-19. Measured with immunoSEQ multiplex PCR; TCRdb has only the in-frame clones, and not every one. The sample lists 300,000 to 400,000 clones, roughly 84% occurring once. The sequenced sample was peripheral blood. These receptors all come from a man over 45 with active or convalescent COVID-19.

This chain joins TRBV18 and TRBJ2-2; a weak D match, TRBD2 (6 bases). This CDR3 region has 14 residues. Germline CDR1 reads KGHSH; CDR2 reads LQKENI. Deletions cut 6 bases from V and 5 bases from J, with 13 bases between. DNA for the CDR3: TGTGCCAGCTCGCAGGAGGGAGGAACCGGGGAGCTGTTTTTT. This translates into CASSQEGGTGELFF.

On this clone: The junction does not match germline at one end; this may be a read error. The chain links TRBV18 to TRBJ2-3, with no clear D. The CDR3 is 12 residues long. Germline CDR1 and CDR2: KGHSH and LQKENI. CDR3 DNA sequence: TGTGCCAGCTCCCGCCCTATAGATGCGCAGTATTTT. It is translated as CASSRPIDAQYF.

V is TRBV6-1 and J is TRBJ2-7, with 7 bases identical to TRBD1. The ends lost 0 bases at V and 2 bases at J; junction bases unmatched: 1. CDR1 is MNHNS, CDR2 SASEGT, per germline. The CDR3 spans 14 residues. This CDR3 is CASSEATGAYEQYF. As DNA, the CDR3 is TGTGCCAGCAGTGAAGCAACAGGGGCCTACGAGCAGTACTTC.